This TCR beta chain is drawn from a study of blood T cell repertoires in COVID-19. The overall study: Donors in the United States, Italy and Spain gave samples during acute or convalescent COVID-19. PBMCs, B-cell-depleted T cells, or T cells provided the cDNA or gDNA that made up the material.

In the authors' workflow: Reference gene primers were amplified, and this amplification served to estimate nucleated cell counts. Generated by immunoSEQ multiplex PCR, the TCRdb table keeps only in-frame clones and is missing some. That table gives V, J and clone size, and the DNA gave D and trimming. The top ten clones hold 50% of a sample with just under 65,000 clones, about 78% of them seen once. Looked up from germline, CDR1 is MNHEY and CDR2 is SMNVEV (reference sequence). The CDR3 has 15 residues. V lost 6 bases and J lost 3; bases outside the gene matches: 11. This clone was detected many times.

V usage is TRBV27 and J usage is TRBJ2-7; 7 positions agree with TRBD2. The sequence derives from an elderly woman with acute or convalescent COVID-19. The source material was peripheral blood. CDR3 in amino acids: CASRAPGGLNYEQYF. CDR3 DNA: TGTGCCAGCAGGGCCCCGGGGGGATTAAACTACGAGCAGTACTTC.